These 5 T cell receptor beta chains were sequenced from one sample in a study of shared clonotypes between healthy human individuals (dated by TCRdb to the early 2020s). CD8 naive samples were CD45RO-negative cells positively selected for CCR7, giving a CD45RA+CCR7+ population that excluded TemRA cells. The library came from the immunoSEQ multiplex PCR assay. Here the immuneACCESS table is served through TCRdb, limited to in-frame sequences with V and J called. Missing clones are a known gap in these copies; in checked studies unresolved V genes cover under half, and the rest lacks a known reason. Across this sample there are about 2.2 million clones, with about 93% seen only once. Under 2% of the sample is taken by the ten largest. The material sequenced was naive CD8+ T cells from PBMCs. Sample cell subset or site, as interpreted from the label and publication: CD45RA+CCR7+. The receptors originated from a man aged 18-30 years in good health. Some clones in this sample may be carry-over from other donors' samples.

J is TRBJ2-7 and V is TRBV4-1; D is uncertain. The CDR3 runs to 12 residues. Germline CDR1 MGHRA, CDR2 YSYEKL. V was trimmed by 1 base and J by 6 bases, leaving 7 bases between them. Here the CDR3 DNA reads TGCGCCAGCAGCCAAGCCCCGTTCGAGCAGTACTTC. Translating gives CASSQAPFEQYF.

This clone was observed once. The rearrangement uses TRBV14 and TRBJ2-7; D remains unclear. Trimming removed 3 bases at V and 4 bases at J, with 7 bases between. The CDR3 covers 12 residues. Germline V gene lookup returns CDR1 SGHDN and CDR2 FVKESK. In DNA form, the CDR3 reads TGTGCCAGCAGCCATTCCGTGTACGAGCAGTACTTC. Protein product: CASSHSVYEQYF.

The V gene is TRBV7-9, the J gene TRBJ2-3; D not certain. Trimming removed 5 bases from V and 0 bases from J, with 6 bases in between. The CDR3 is 13 residues long. CDR1 and CDR2 (germline): SEHNR, FQNEAQ (reference sequence). The CDR3 nucleotides read TGTGCCAGCAGCCCCCTAAGCACAGATACGCAGTATTTT. Translated: CASSPLSTDTQYF.

This chain joins TRBV27 and TRBJ1-2; tentative D call: TRBD1 (6 bases). Trimming removed 5 bases from V and 2 bases from J, with 12 bases in between. The CDR3 sequence is 14 residues long. Germline CDR1 reads MNHEY; CDR2 reads SMNVEV (reference sequence). The CDR3 sequence: CASSPTGYNYGYTF. The CDR3 DNA is TGTGCCAGCAGTCCGACAGGCTACAACTATGGCTACACCTTC.

The V call is TRBV6-5, the J call TRBJ2-5; TRBD1 is a possible D gene (7 bases). This CDR3 has 15 amino acids. The germline V and J ends were trimmed by 5 bases and 4 bases, with 17 bases remaining between them. CDR1 and CDR2 (germline): MNHEY, SVGAGI. The chain's CDR3 is CASSLGQVEGETQYF. The CDR3 DNA reads TGTGCCAGCAGTCTCGGACAGGTGGAGGGAGAGACCCAGTACTTC.